This record concerns one T cell receptor (beta chain) sequence. This is likely an artifact of a read error, given a far larger clone one base away. The record originates from a study of shared clonotypes between healthy human individuals. Genomic DNA from each subset was divided evenly over several immunoSEQ plates. TCRdb keeps only in-frame clones here, not all; method: immunoSEQ multiplex PCR. Of about 490,000 clones listed, roughly 80% are singletons. Germline CDR1 and CDR2: SGHAT and FQDESV (reference sequence). The CDR3 loop spans 17 amino acids. The ends were cut back, 1 base at V and 8 bases at J, with 21 bases in the middle. Adults of Caucasian background living in Nashville, Tennessee made up all donors. Each unsorted sample relied on roughly 90 million PBMCs as its source of genomic DNA.

This receptor was taken from a woman in her thirties or forties in good health. Some clones in this sample may be carry-over from other donors' samples. V is TRBV11-1 and J is TRBJ1-3; D remains unclear. Sequenced material: PBMCs. The CDR3 loop reads CASSLDEGAVVGDTIYF. CDR3 nucleotides: TGTGCCAGCAGCTTAGACGAGGGCGCGGTCGTCGGAGACACCATATATTTT. The full variable domain, with the rest looked up from reference TRBV11-1 and TRBJ1-3, is EAEVAQSPRYKITEKSQAVAFWCDPISGHATLYWYRQILGQGPELLVQFQDESVVDDSQLPKDRFSAERLKGVDSTLKIQPAELGDSAMYLCASSLDEGAVVGDTIYFGEGSWLTVV.